This TCR beta chain was captured in a study of T cell responses to AZD1222 COVID-19 vaccine. Looking at the study overall: Second-dose intervals near 4 or 12 weeks were combined.

The method was immunoSEQ multiplex PCR; TCRdb's version includes in-frame clones alone and lacks a portion of them. The sample consists of around 180,000 clones, 70% to 90% of them appearing once. This CDR3 spans 14 amino acids. From germline, CDR1 is GTSNPN and CDR2 SVGIG (reference sequence). Trimming pared 2 bases from V and 1 base from J, leaving 8 bases between. This clone was counted between two and nine times. This receptor was obtained from an adult in good health. The sample consisted of peripheral blood, taken on day 0 of AZD1222 vaccination. The rearrangement uses TRBV30 and TRBJ2-2; D call uncertain. The chain's CDR3 is CAWSTARNTGELFF. CDR3 bases: TGTGCCTGGAGTACTGCCAGGAACACCGGGGAGCTGTTTTTT.